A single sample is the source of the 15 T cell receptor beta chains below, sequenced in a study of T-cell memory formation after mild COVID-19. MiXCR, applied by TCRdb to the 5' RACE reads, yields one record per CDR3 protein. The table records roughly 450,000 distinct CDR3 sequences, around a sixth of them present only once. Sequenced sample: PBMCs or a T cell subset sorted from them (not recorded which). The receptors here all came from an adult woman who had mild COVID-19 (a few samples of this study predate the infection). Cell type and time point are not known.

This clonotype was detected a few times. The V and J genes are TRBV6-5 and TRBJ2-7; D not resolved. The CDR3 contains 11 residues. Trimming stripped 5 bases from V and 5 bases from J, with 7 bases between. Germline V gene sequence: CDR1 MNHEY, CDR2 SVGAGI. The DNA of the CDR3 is TGTGCCAGCAGTGAAGGACACGAGCAGTACTTC. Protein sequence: CASSEGHEQYF.

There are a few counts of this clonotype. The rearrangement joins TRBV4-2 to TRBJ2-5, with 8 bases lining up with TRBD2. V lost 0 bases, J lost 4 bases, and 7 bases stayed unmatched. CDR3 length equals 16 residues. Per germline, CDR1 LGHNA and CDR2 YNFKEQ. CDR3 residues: CASSQEPSGRSETQYF. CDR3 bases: TGTGCCAGCAGCCAAGAACCAAGCGGGAGATCAGAGACCCAGTACTTC.

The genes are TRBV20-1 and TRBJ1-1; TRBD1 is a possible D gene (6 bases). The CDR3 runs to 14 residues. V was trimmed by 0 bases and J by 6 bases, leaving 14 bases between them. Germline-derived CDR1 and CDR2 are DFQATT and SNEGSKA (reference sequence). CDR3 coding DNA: TGCAGTGCTAGAGATTGGGGGGCTCGGGCTGAAGCTTTCTTT. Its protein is CSARDWGARAEAFF.

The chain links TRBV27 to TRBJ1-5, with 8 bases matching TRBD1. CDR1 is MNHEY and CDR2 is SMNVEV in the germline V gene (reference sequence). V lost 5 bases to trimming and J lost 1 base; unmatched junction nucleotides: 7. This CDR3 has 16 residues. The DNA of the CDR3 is TGTGCCAGCAGTACCACAGGGGGGGGAAGCAATCAGCCCCAGCATTTT. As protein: CASSTTGGGSNQPQHF.

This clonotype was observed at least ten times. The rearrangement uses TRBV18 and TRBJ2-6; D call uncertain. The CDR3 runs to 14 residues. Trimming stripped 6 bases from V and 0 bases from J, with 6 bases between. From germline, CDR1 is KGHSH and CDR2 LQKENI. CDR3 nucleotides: TGTGCCAGCTCTCAGAGCTCTGGGGCCAACGTCCTGACTTTC. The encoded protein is CASSQSSGANVLTF.

The CDR3 region is CATSDPAPGGSYNEQFF. The CDR3, as DNA: TGTGCCACCAGTGACCCGGCCCCAGGGGGCTCCTACAATGAGCAGTTCTTC. This chain joins TRBV24-1 and TRBJ2-1; TRBD1 matches at 7 bases. CDR1 and CDR2 from the germline V gene are KGHDR and SFDVKD. CDR3 length equals 17 residues. J was trimmed by 0 bases and V by 4 bases; bases with no gene match: 8.

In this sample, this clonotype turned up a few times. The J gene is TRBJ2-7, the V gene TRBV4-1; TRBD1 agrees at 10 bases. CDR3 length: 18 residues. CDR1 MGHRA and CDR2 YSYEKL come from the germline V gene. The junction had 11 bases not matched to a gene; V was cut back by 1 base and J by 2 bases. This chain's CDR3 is CASSQGLLGDRGAYEQYF. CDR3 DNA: TGCGCCAGCAGCCAAGGTTTGTTGGGGGACAGGGGCGCCTACGAGCAGTACTTC.

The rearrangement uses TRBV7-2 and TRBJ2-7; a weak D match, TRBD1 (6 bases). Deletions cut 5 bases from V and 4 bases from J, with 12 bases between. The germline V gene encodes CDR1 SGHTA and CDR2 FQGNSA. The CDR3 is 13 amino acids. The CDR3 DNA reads TGTGCCAGCAGCGCCTACCAGGGGTACGAGCAGTACTTC. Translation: CASSAYQGYEQYF.

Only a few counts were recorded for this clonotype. CDR3 protein: CASSWGRAGGRDEQFF. CDR3 nucleotide sequence: TGTGCCAGCAGCTGGGGTCGAGCGGGAGGTAGAGATGAGCAGTTCTTC. The chain is built from TRBV7-9 and TRBJ2-1; 9 bases fit TRBD2. This CDR3 is built from 16 residues. J gave up 8 bases and V 4 bases, and 12 bases lay outside the gene matches. Germline loops: CDR1 SEHNR, CDR2 FQNEAQ (reference sequence).

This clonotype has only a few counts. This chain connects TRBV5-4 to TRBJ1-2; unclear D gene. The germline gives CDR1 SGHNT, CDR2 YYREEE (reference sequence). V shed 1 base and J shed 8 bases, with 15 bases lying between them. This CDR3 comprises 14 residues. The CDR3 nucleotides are TGTGCCAGCAGCTTGCCGGGAACTAGGATGGGCTACACCTTC. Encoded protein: CASSLPGTRMGYTF.

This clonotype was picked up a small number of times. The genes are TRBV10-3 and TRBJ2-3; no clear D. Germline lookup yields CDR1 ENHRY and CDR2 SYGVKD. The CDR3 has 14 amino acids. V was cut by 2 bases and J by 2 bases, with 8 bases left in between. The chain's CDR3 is CAISEGALTDTQYF. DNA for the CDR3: TGTGCCATCAGTGAGGGCGCCCTCACAGATACGCAGTATTTT.

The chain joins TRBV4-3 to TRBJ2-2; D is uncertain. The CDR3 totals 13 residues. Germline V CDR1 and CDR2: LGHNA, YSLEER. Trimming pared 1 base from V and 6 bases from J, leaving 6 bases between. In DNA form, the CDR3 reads TGCGCCAGCAGCCAAGTACCCCCCGGGGAGCTGTTTTTT. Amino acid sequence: CASSQVPPGELFF.

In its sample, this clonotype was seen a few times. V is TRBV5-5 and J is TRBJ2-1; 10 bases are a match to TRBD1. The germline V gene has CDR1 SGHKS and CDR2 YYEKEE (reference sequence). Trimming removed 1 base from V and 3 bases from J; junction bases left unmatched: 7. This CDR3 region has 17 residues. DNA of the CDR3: TGTGCCAGCAGCTTGCATGGACAGGGGGAAAACTACAATGAGCAGTTCTTC. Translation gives CASSLHGQGENYNEQFF.

The CDR3, as DNA: TGCGCCAGCAGCTCGGCCCTAAACAGGGGACCTAACTATGGCTACACCTTC. Translated, it gives CASSSALNRGPNYGYTF. The chain is built from TRBV5-1 and TRBJ1-2; 7 bases fit TRBD1. J was trimmed by 0 bases and V by 3 bases; bases with no gene match: 11. Germline CDR1 is SGHRS and CDR2 is YFSETQ. CDR3 length: 17 amino acids. Full variable domain (rest looked up from reference TRBV5-1 and TRBJ1-2): KAGVTQTPRYLIKTRGQQVTLSCSPISGHRSVSWYQQTPGQGLQFLFEYFSETQRNKGNFPGRFSGRQFSNSRSEMNVSTLELGDSALYLCASSSALNRGPNYGYTFGSGTRLTVV.

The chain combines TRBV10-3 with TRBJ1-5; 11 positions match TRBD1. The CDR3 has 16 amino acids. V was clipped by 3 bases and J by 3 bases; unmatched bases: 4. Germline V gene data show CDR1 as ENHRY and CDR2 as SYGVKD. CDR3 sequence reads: CAISDRDRGFNQPQHF. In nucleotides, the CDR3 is TGTGCCATCAGTGACCGGGACAGGGGGTTCAATCAGCCCCAGCATTTT.